This note documents a single TCR beta chain sequence. Its antigen is unidentified. TCRdb used MiXCR to reprocess the 5' RACE reads, holding one entry per CDR3 protein. This sample has 110,000 or so distinct CDR3 sequences; 22% occur once, and the top ten carry approximately 40%. This sample is part of a study of T-cell memory formation after mild COVID-19. Whole-study findings and limits: Clones that contracted clustered mainly in CM and EM if CD4+ and in EMRA if CD8+.

This CDR3 is built from 13 residues. Trimming stripped 5 bases from V and 7 bases from J, with 14 bases between. The J gene is TRBJ1-1, the V gene TRBV12-3 or TRBV12-4, with D perhaps matching TRBD1 (5 bases). This sequence originates from a man aged 18 to 30 who had mild COVID-19 (a few samples of this study predate the infection). Cell type and time point are not known. The sample consisted of PBMCs or a T cell subset sorted from them (not recorded which). Written as DNA, the CDR3 is TGTGCCAGCAGTCTGGGGGTGCATGGTGAAGCTTTCTTT. The encoded protein is CASSLGVHGEAFF.